Listed here are 8 T cell receptor beta chains from one sample, sequenced in a study of T cell responses to AZD1222 COVID-19 vaccine. Data came from immunoSEQ multiplex PCR; TCRdb stores just in-frame clones and leaves some out. This sample has more than 95,000 clones, with roughly 85% found just once. This material consisted of peripheral blood, taken 28 days after the second AZD1222 dose. The receptors here all came from an adult who received the AZD1222 COVID-19 vaccine.

This rearrangement joins TRBV27 to TRBJ2-5; D is undetermined. Per the germline V gene, CDR1 is MNHEY and CDR2 is SMNVEV (reference sequence). CDR3 size: 14 residues. Trimming cost V 4 bases and J 2 bases, with 11 bases left between them. The CDR3 DNA follows: TGTGCCAGCAGTTCGCTTTACCAGCAAGAGACCCAGTACTTC. Its protein is CASSSLYQQETQYF.

J is TRBJ1-1 and V is TRBV5-1, with 7 bases fitting TRBD1. The CDR3 is 15 residues long. Per the germline V gene, CDR1 is SGHRS and CDR2 is YFSETQ. Unmatched junction bases numbered 3, after V lost 1 base and J lost 0 bases. CDR3 sequence: CASSLWDSLNTEAFF. In nucleotides, the CDR3 is TGCGCCAGCAGCTTGTGGGACAGCTTGAACACTGAAGCTTTCTTT.

The rearrangement joins TRBV5-1 to TRBJ1-2; D is uncertain. This CDR3 has 12 residues. Deletions cut 4 bases from V and 7 bases from J, with 11 bases between. Germline loops: CDR1 SGHRS, CDR2 YFSETQ. The CDR3 sequence is CASSPDGSGYTF. The CDR3 nucleotides are TGCGCCAGCAGCCCCGATGGGTCTGGCTACACCTTC.

The V gene is TRBV5-1, the J gene TRBJ2-1; D may be TRBD2 (5 bases). V was pared by 3 bases and J by 7 bases, with 11 bases between. Germline CDR1 is SGHRS and CDR2 is YFSETQ. The length of the CDR3 is 13 residues. The DNA for the CDR3 is TGCGCCAGCAGCTACGGCGGGCGGAATGAGCAGTTCTTC. It codes for CASSYGGRNEQFF. Filled out from reference TRBV5-1 and TRBJ2-1, the complete variable domain reads KAGVTQTPRYLIKTRGQQVTLSCSPISGHRSVSWYQQTPGQGLQFLFEYFSETQRNKGNFPGRFSGRQFSNSRSEMNVSTLELGDSALYLCASSYGGRNEQFFGPGTRLTVL.

The chain combines TRBV7-2 with TRBJ2-2; 9 bases line up with TRBD1. The trim removed 5 bases at V and 5 bases at J, leaving 6 bases unmatched. This CDR3 region has 15 residues. In germline, CDR1 is SGHTA, CDR2 FQGNSA. In nucleotides, the CDR3 is TGTGCCAGCAGCCCGGGACAGGGAAGAACCGGGGAGCTGTTTTTT. It is translated as CASSPGQGRTGELFF.

The V call is TRBV7-8, the J call TRBJ1-1, with 8 bases that match TRBD1. Germline assignment: CDR1 SGHVS and CDR2 FQNEAQ. The CDR3 is 15 amino acids. Trimming removed 5 bases from V and 7 bases from J; junction bases left unmatched: 12. CDR3 DNA sequence: TGTGCCAGCAGCGAGCCACCGGACAGGGCCTATGAAGCTTTCTTT. It codes for CASSEPPDRAYEAFF.

Notes on this clone: In the same sample, other DNA sequences code for this CDR3. This sequence joins TRBV5-1 and TRBJ1-5; no definite D call. CDR1 SGHRS and CDR2 YFSETQ come from the germline V gene. Trimming stripped 0 bases from V and 6 bases from J, with 4 bases between. The CDR3 length is 12 residues. Here the CDR3 reads CASSLEGQPQHF. CDR3 nucleotides: TGCGCCAGCAGCTTGGAGGGTCAGCCCCAGCATTTT.

The chain couples TRBV5-1 to TRBJ1-5, with TRBD1 matching 7 bases. With 2 bases clipped from V and 4 bases from J, the junction kept 3 bases outside the gene matches. The V gene's germline CDR1 is SGHRS and CDR2 YFSETQ. The CDR3 loop spans 14 amino acids. In DNA form, the CDR3 reads TGCGCCAGCAGCTTCGGGGGACAGAATCAGCCCCAGCATTTT. Its translation: CASSFGGQNQPQHF.